This T cell receptor beta chain is drawn from a study of metastatic and nonmetastatic thyroid tumors. Study-level information: Across peripheral blood and tumor or nodule tissue samples taken from malignant and benign thyroid patients, the repertoires were compared with one another. Whole-study findings and limits: Versus benign nodules, malignant thyroid tumors reportedly had significantly higher TCR beta diversity, in blood and tumor.

Before thyroid surgery, none of the patients had received any treatment. Germline V gene lookup returns CDR1 SGHTA and CDR2 FQGNSA. The CDR3 runs 14 residues. J gave up 7 bases and V 3 bases, and 3 bases lay outside the gene matches. In the authors' workflow: Between-group CDR3 differences, defined by clinicopathological status, yielded a distant-metastasis classifier for papillary thyroid cancer. Using MiXCR, TCRdb re-called clones from the PCR reads. TCRdb's processing, not the study's, gives the V and J calls here. The sample comprises 13,000 or so clones, roughly a quarter of which are singletons, and about 60% rests with the top ten. Comment on this clone: Its cognate antigen is unknown.

J is TRBJ2-3 and V is TRBV7-2; TRBD2 aligns across 11 bases. Specimen: blood. This sequence was found in a male donor with papillary thyroid cancer or a benign thyroid nodule (not recorded which). Some clones in this sample may be carry-over from other donors' samples. The CDR3 sequence is CASSFTSGSYTQYF. Here the CDR3 DNA reads TGTGCCAGCAGCTTCACTAGCGGGAGTTATACGCAGTATTTT.